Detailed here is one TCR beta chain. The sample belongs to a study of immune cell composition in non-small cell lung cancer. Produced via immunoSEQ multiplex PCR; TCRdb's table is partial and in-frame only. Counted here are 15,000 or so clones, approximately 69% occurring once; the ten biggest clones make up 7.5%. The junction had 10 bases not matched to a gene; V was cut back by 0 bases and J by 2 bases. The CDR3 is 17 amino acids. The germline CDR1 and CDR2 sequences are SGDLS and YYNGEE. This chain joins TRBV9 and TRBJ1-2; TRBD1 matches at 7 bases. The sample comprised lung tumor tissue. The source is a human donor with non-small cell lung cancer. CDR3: CASSVEGGSLFNYGYTF. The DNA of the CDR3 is TGTGCCAGCAGCGTAGAAGGGGGCTCTCTTTTCAACTATGGCTACACCTTC.